The present T cell receptor beta chain was sequenced within a study of T cell changes during pregnancy in multiple sclerosis. CDR3 size: 13 residues. With 4 bases clipped from V and 1 base from J, the junction kept 2 bases outside the gene matches. Germline lookup yields CDR1 SGHRS and CDR2 YFSETQ. The repertoire was sequenced with immunoSEQ multiplex PCR; TCRdb's copy has only in-frame clones and lacks some. The sample has roughly 48,000 clones; 88% are singletons. This receptor was identified in a female donor with multiple sclerosis, enrolled in a pregnancy study. The chain carries TRBV5-1 and TRBJ2-7; 7 nucleotides match TRBD1. Source: CD4+ T cells from peripheral blood mononuclear cells, taken in the second trimester of pregnancy. DNA for the CDR3: TGCGCCAGCAGCGCGACAGGGTCCTACGAGCAGTACTTC. Amino acid sequence: CASSATGSYEQYF.